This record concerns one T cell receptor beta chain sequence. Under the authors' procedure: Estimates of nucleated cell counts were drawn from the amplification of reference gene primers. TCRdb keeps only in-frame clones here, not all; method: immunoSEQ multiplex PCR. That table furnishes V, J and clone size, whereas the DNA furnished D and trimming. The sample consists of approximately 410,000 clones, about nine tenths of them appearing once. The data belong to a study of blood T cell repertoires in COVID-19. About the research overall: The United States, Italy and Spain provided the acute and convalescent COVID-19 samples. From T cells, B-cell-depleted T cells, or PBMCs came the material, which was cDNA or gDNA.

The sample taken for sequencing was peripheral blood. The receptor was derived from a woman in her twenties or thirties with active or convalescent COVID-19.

The CDR3 nucleotides read TGTGCCATCAGACGACCGGGACAGGAGGCCGAGCAGTACTTC. It codes for CAIRRPGQEAEQYF. The rearrangement links TRBV10-3 to TRBJ2-7; TRBD1 agrees at 8 bases. The germline V gene has CDR1 ENHRY and CDR2 SYGVKD. V was clipped by 6 bases and J by 6 bases; unmatched bases: 10. The CDR3 is 14 residues long.